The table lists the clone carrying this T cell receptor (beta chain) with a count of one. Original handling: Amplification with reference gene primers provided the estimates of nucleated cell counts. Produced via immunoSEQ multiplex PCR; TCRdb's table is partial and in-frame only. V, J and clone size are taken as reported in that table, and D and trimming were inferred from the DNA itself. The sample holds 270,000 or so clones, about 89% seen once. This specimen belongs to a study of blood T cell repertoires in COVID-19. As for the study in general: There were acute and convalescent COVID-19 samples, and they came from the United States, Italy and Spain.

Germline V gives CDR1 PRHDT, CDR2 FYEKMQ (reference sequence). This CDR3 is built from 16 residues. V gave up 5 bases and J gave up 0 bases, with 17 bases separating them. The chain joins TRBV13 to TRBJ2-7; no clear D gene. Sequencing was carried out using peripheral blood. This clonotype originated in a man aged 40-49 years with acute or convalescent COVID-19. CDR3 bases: TGTGCCAGCAGCCCCACCGGTGTTACGAGCTCCTACGAGCAGTACTTC. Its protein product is CASSPTGVTSSYEQYF.